Following are 14 T cell receptor beta chains from one sample sequenced in a study of T cells of healthy individuals. Each CDR3 protein gets one entry after TCRdb re-called the 5' RACE reads with MiXCR. Here the sample spans about 96,000 distinct CDR3 sequences, 17% being singletons. The receptor source for this set is a human donor in good health.

This chain joins TRBV6-5 and TRBJ1-5, with 12 nucleotides matching TRBD1. V trimming: 5 bases; J trimming: 1 base; junction bases outside the gene matches: 9. The germline V gene encodes CDR1 MNHEY and CDR2 SVGAGI. This CDR3 has 18 amino acids. In nucleotides, the CDR3 is TGTGCCAGCAGTCGCGGGACAGGGGGCGTTTTCAGCAATCAGCCCCAGCATTTT. Translating it yields CASSRGTGGVFSNQPQHF.

This clonotype has only a few counts. This sequence joins TRBV2 and TRBJ2-7; the match to TRBD1 covers 9 bases. Germline V lookup: CDR1 SNHLY, CDR2 FYNNEI. CDR3 length: 12 residues. V gave up 6 bases and J gave up 5 bases; unmatched junction bases: 2. CDR3 bases: TGTGCCAGCAGGGACAGGGGAAACGAGCAGTACTTC. Amino acids: CASRDRGNEQYF. The full variable domain, in which reference TRBV2 and TRBJ2-7 provide the parts outside the CDR3, is EPEVTQTPSHQVTQMGQEVILRCVPISNHLYFYWYRQILGQKVEFLVSFYNNEISEKSEIFDDQFSVERPDGSNFTLKIRSTKLEDSAMYFCASRDRGNEQYFGPGTRLTVT.

The CDR3 loop reads CATRMDMNTEAFF. DNA of the CDR3: TGTGCCACTCGGATGGACATGAACACTGAAGCTTTCTTT. The chain is built from TRBV10-3 and TRBJ1-1; TRBD1 might be the D (5 bases). The CDR3 length is 13 residues. V was shortened by 10 bases and J by 0 bases, with 12 bases between the two germline ends. Looked up from germline, CDR1 is ENHRY and CDR2 is SYGVKD.

The chain carries TRBV5-1 and TRBJ2-7, with 7 bases fitting TRBD1. V shed 2 bases, J shed 7 bases, and the junction held 15 bases outside the gene matches. Germline V CDR1 and CDR2: SGHRS, YFSETQ. This CDR3 comprises 16 residues. CDR3 sequence (DNA): TGCGCCAGCAGCTTCTACCCCGGGACAGCCCCTGAGGAGCAGTACTTC. Its translation: CASSFYPGTAPEEQYF.

The V call is TRBV28, the J call TRBJ2-5; perhaps TRBD1 as D (7 bases). V shed 1 base and J shed 4 bases, with 16 bases lying between them. The CDR3 has 16 residues. CDR1 and CDR2 (germline): MDHEN, SYDVKM. CDR3 sequence reads: CASSLLRGGTVETQYF. For the CDR3, the DNA is TGTGCCAGCAGTTTATTGAGAGGGGGGACAGTAGAGACCCAGTACTTC.

This clonotype was picked up many times. The V call is TRBV5-1, the J call TRBJ2-3; 9 positions match TRBD2. CDR3 length: 15 amino acids. Unmatched junction bases numbered 4, after V lost 5 bases and J lost 0 bases. Germline assignment: CDR1 SGHRS and CDR2 YFSETQ. CDR3: CASRRAGGSTDTQYF. DNA of the CDR3: TGCGCCAGCAGACGAGCGGGAGGCAGCACAGATACGCAGTATTTT.

This clonotype was seen repeatedly, ten times or more. This chain uses TRBV6-6 with TRBJ2-7; 11 nucleotides line up with TRBD1. Per germline, CDR1 MNHNY and CDR2 SVGAGI (reference sequence). CDR3 length equals 14 residues. V lost 6 bases and J lost 4; bases outside the gene matches: 5. CDR3 in amino acids: CASRRDRGSYEQYF. CDR3 coding DNA: TGTGCCAGCAGACGGGACAGGGGGAGTTACGAGCAGTACTTC.

This clonotype was recorded many times. This chain links TRBV12-3 or TRBV12-4 with TRBJ2-7; 10 bases line up with TRBD1. Losses at the gene ends were 5 bases for V and 7 bases for J; bases not matched to a gene: 11. The CDR3 consists of 15 residues. The CDR3 protein is CASSPGTGDVLEQYF. The CDR3 nucleotides read TGTGCCAGCAGTCCCGGGACAGGGGACGTATTGGAGCAGTACTTC.

The V gene is TRBV7-6, the J gene TRBJ2-1, with D maybe TRBD2 (6 bases). Per the germline V gene, CDR1 is SGHVS and CDR2 is FNYEAQ. V dropped 3 bases and J dropped 5 bases, with 8 bases sitting between them. The CDR3 length is 13 residues. CDR3 sequence: CASSLTRNNEQFF. CDR3 bases: TGTGCCAGCAGCTTGACTAGAAACAATGAGCAGTTCTTC.

The V gene is TRBV7-2, the J gene TRBJ2-3; D is uncertain. The CDR3 is 14 amino acids. Germline V gene lookup returns CDR1 SGHTA and CDR2 FQGNSA. V was pared by 1 base and J by 4 bases, with 9 bases between. CDR3 in amino acids: CASSLVFAADTQYF. CDR3 DNA sequence: TGTGCCAGCAGCTTAGTTTTCGCTGCAGATACGCAGTATTTT. Based on the CDR3 plus reference TRBV7-2 and TRBJ2-3, the full variable domain is GAGVSQSPSNKVTEKGKDVELRCDPISGHTALYWYRQSLGQGLEFLIYFQGNSAPDKSGLPSDRFSAERTGGSVSTLTIQRTQQEDSAVYLCASSLVFAADTQYFGPGTRLTVL.

This clonotype was picked up a small number of times. V and J are TRBV6-2 or TRBV6-3 and TRBJ2-2; possibly TRBD2 for D (5 bases). Per the germline V gene, CDR1 is MNHEY and CDR2 is SVGEGT. The CDR3 is made up of 14 amino acids. V dropped 5 bases and J dropped 4 bases, with 11 bases sitting between them. This CDR3 reads CASSSGETTGELFF. The CDR3 DNA is TGTGCCAGCAGTAGCGGTGAGACCACCGGGGAGCTGTTTTTT.

This clonotype was counted a few times. The chain recombines TRBV5-6 with TRBJ2-5, with D uncertain. CDR1 SGHDT and CDR2 YYEEEE come from the germline V gene. This CDR3 is built from 13 residues. V dropped 1 base and J dropped 6 bases, with 10 bases sitting between them. This CDR3 is CASSLLLGKTQYF. CDR3 sequence (DNA): TGTGCCAGCAGCTTGCTATTGGGGAAGACCCAGTACTTC.

This clonotype occurred many times. V and J are TRBV28 and TRBJ2-7, with D possibly matching TRBD1 (5 bases). There are 13 residues in the CDR3. V was clipped by 5 bases and J by 3 bases, with 11 bases between them. Germline CDR1 reads MDHEN; CDR2 reads SYDVKM. The CDR3 DNA follows: TGTGCCAGCAGTCTTGGACACTTCTACGAGCAGTACTTC. Translated: CASSLGHFYEQYF.

This clonotype showed up many times. This rearrangement joins TRBV4-1 to TRBJ2-5, with TRBD1 matching 9 bases. This CDR3 spans 13 amino acids. J was trimmed by 7 bases and V by 4 bases; bases with no gene match: 4. CDR1 and CDR2 (germline): MGHRA, YSYEKL. CDR3 sequence reads: CASSPGQGWTQYF. The CDR3 DNA sequence: TGCGCCAGCAGCCCGGGACAGGGATGGACCCAGTACTTC.